This TCR beta chain was captured in a study of blood T cell repertoires in COVID-19. Turning to the study itself: COVID-19 samples from acute and convalescent phases originated in the United States, Italy and Spain. From T cells, B-cell-depleted T cells, or PBMCs came the material, which was cDNA or gDNA.

As processed by the authors: Estimation of nucleated cell counts relied on the amplification of reference gene primers. Profiling relied on immunoSEQ multiplex PCR, and the TCRdb table lists in-frame clones only, not all of them. V and J calls and clone size are as listed in that table; D and trimming were resolved from the DNA. The profile covers more than 250,000 clones, with approximately 89% appearing a single time and about 5.4% taken by the ten largest. Participant ages covered roughly 18 to 89 years across about two dozen US areas. The sequenced sample consisted of PBMCs or T cells enriched from blood (not recorded which). The clonotype comes from a young woman who had recovered from COVID-19.

The CDR3 protein is CASSSPPTGQETQYF. Written as DNA, the CDR3 is TGTGCCAGCAGCTCCCCCCCGACAGGGCAAGAGACCCAGTACTTC. This chain joins TRBV7-2 and TRBJ2-5; 7 bases fit TRBD1. Germline V gene data show CDR1 as SGHTA and CDR2 as FQGNSA. The CDR3 has 15 residues. The V and J ends lost 4 bases and 2 bases, in that order; junction bases with no gene match: 7.